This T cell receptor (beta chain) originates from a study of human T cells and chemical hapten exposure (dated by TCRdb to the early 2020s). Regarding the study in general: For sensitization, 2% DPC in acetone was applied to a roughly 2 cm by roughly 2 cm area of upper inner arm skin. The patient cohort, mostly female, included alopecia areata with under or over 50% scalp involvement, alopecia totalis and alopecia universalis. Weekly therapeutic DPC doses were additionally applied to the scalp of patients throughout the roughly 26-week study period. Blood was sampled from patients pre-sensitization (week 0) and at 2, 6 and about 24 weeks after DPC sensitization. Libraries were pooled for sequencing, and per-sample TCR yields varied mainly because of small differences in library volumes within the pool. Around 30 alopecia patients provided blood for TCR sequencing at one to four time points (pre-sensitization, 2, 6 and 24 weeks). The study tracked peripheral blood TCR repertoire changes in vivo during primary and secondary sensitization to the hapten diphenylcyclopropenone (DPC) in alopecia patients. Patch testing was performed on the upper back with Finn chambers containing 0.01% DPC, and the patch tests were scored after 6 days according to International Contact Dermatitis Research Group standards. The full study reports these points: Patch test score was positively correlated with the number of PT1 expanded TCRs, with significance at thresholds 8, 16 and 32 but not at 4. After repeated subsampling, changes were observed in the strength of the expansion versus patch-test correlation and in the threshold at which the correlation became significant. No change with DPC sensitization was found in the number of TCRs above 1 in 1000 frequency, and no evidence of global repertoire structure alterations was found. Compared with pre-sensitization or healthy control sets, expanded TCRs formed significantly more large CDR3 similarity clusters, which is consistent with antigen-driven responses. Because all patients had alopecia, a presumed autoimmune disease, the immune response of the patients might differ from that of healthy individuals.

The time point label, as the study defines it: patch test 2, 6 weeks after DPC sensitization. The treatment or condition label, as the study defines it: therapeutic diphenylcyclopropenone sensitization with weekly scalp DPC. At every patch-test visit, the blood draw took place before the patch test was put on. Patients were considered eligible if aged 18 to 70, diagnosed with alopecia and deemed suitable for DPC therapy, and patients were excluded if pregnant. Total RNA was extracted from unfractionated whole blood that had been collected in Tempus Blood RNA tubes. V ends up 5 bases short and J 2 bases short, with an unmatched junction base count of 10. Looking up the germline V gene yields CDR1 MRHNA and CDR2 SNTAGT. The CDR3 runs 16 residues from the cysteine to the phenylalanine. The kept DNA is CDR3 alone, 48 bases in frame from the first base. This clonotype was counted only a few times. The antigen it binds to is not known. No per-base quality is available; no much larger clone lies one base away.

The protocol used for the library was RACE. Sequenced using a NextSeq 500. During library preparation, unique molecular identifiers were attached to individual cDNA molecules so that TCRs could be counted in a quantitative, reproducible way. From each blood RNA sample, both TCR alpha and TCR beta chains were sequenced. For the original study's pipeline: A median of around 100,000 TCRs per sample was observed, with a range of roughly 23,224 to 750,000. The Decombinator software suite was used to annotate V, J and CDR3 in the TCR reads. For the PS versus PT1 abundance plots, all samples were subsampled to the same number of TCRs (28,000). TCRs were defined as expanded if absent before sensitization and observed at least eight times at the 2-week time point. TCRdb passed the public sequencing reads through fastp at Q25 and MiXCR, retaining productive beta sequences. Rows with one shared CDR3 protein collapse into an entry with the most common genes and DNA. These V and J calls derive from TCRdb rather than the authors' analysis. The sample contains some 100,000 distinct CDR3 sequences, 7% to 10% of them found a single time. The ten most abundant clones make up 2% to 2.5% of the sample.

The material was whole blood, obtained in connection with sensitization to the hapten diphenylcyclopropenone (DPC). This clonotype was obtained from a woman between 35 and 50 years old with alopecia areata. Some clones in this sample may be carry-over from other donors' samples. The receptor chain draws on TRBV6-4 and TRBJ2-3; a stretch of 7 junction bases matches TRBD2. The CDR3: CASSPFAGVITDTQYF. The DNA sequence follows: TGTGCCAGCAGTCCCTTTGCGGGGGTAATCACAGATACGCAGTATTTT.